This passage covers 6 T cell receptor beta chains from one sample sequenced in a study of OX40 agonist ivuxolimab in advanced cancers. Clones were read by immunoSEQ multiplex PCR, and TCRdb kept only the in-frame ones, dropping some. The sample shows fewer than 90,000 clones, nearly 90% of them seen only once. The sample was CD4+ or CD8+ T cells sorted from blood, taken in a trial of the OX40 agonist ivuxolimab. The source of these receptors is an adult with an advanced solid tumor such as melanoma, head and neck, liver or kidney cancer.

V is TRBV7-3 and J is TRBJ1-1; the D is unclear. V was clipped by 5 bases and J by 1 base, with 5 bases between them. The length of the CDR3 is 12 residues. In germline, CDR1 is SGHTA, CDR2 FQGTGA. CDR3 nucleotide sequence: TGTGCCAGCAGCCGGGGGAACACTGAAGCTTTCTTT. Its translation: CASSRGNTEAFF. The entire variable domain, with the rest obtained from reference TRBV7-3 and TRBJ1-1, is as follows: GAGVSQTPSNKVTEKGKYVELRCDPISGHTALYWYRQSLGQGPEFLIYFQGTGAADDSGLPNDRFFAVRPEGSVSTLKIQRTERGDSAVYLCASSRGNTEAFFGQGTRLTVV.

The chain employs TRBV10-2 and TRBJ2-2, with D unclear. The germline gives CDR1 WSHSY, CDR2 SAAADI. Trimming pared 2 bases from V and 3 bases from J, leaving 10 bases between. The CDR3 spans 15 residues. CDR3 residues: CASSEGRRYTGELFF. DNA of the CDR3: TGCGCCAGCAGTGAGGGTCGGCGGTACACCGGGGAGCTGTTTTTT.

The genes are TRBV6-5 and TRBJ2-5; D is undetermined. The germline CDR1 and CDR2 sequences are MNHEY and SVGAGI. Trimming shortened V by 5 bases and J by 3 bases, and 7 bases separated the two germline ends. The CDR3 is 12 amino acids. The CDR3: CASSLTKETQYF. CDR3 nucleotides: TGTGCCAGCAGTCTTACCAAAGAGACCCAGTACTTC.

This clone has only one observation. J is TRBJ1-1 and V is TRBV5-1; the D is unclear. CDR1 and CDR2 from the germline V gene are SGHRS and YFSETQ. The CDR3 contains 13 residues. With 4 bases removed from V and 0 bases from J, the gap between germline ends came to 7 bases. The CDR3 nucleotides read TGCGCCAGCAGCCTAACCATGAACACTGAAGCTTTCTTT. Amino acid sequence: CASSLTMNTEAFF.

This chain connects TRBV19 to TRBJ2-2, with TRBD1 matching 7 bases. The germline V gene encodes CDR1 LNHDA and CDR2 SQIVND (reference sequence). The CDR3 loop spans 16 amino acids. J gave up 3 bases and V 6 bases, and 10 bases lay outside the gene matches. The DNA of the CDR3 is TGTGCCAGTAGCCCTCGATACAGGGGAGACACCGGGGAGCTGTTTTTT. Its translation: CASSPRYRGDTGELFF.

This clone appeared a few times. The chain couples TRBV4-1 to TRBJ1-1, with TRBD1 matching 8 bases. The junction had 4 bases not matched to a gene; V was cut back by 7 bases and J by 0 bases. CDR1 is MGHRA, CDR2 YSYEKL, per germline. CDR3 size: 14 residues. The CDR3 DNA follows: TGCGCCAGCAATATGGGACAGGTGAACACTGAAGCTTTCTTT. The encoded protein is CASNMGQVNTEAFF.